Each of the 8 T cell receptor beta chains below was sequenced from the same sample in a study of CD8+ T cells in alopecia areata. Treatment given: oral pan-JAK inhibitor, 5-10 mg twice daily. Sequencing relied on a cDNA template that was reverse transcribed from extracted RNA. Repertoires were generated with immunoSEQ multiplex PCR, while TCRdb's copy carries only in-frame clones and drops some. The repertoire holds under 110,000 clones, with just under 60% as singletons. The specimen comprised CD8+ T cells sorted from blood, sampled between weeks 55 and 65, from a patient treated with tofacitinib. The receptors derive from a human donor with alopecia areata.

The CDR3 loop reads CASSWGATEVFMSDTQYF. The CDR3, as DNA: TGTGCCAGCAGCTGGGGAGCCACCGAGGTCTTCATGTCGGATACGCAGTATTTT. The chain carries TRBV7-9 and TRBJ2-3; D is perhaps TRBD2 (5 bases). The V and J ends lost 4 bases and 6 bases respectively, with 26 bases between them. The CDR3 consists of 18 residues. CDR1 and CDR2 (germline): SEHNR, FQNEAQ (reference sequence).

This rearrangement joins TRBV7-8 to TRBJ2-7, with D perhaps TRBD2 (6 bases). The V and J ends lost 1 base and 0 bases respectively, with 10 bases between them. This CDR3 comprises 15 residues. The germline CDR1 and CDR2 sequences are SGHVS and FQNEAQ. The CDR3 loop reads CASSLVSSDSYEQYF. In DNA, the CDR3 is TGTGCCAGCAGCTTAGTCTCTAGCGACTCCTACGAGCAGTACTTC.

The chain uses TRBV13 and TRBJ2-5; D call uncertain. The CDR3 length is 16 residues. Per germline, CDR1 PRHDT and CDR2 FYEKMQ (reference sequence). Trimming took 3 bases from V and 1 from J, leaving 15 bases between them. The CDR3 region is CASSFSNLGTQETQYF. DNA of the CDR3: TGTGCCAGCAGCTTTTCCAACCTGGGAACCCAAGAGACCCAGTACTTC.

CDR3: CASSYFGGAADTQYF. The CDR3 region has the DNA TGTGCCAGCAGCTATTTCGGGGGGGCCGCAGATACGCAGTATTTT. This chain uses TRBV5-6 with TRBJ2-3, with TRBD2 identical over 8 bases. V was pared by 3 bases and J by 4 bases, with 7 bases of the junction left unmatched. In germline, CDR1 is SGHDT, CDR2 YYEEEE. The CDR3 has 15 residues.

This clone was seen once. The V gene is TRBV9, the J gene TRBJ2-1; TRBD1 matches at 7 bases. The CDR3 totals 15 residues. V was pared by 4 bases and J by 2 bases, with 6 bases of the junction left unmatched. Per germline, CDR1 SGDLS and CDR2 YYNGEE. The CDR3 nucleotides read TGTGCCAGCAGCACCTCCGGGACAGCCTACAATGAGCAGTTCTTC. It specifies CASSTSGTAYNEQFF.

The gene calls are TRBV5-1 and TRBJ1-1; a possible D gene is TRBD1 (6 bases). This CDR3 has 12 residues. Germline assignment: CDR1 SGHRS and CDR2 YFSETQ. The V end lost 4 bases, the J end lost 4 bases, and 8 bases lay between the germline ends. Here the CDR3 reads CASSGGRTEAFF. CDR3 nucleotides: TGCGCCAGCAGCGGGGGGCGCACTGAAGCTTTCTTT.

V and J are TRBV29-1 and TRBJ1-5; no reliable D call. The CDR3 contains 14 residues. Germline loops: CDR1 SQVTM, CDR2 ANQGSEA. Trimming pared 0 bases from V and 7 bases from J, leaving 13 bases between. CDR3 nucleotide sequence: TGCAGCGTTGAAGATACAGAGTACGGCCAGCCCCAGCATTTT. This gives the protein CSVEDTEYGQPQHF.

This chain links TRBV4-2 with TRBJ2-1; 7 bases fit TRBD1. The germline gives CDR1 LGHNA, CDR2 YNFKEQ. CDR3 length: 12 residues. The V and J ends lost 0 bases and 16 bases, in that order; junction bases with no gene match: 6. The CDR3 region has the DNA TGTGCCAGCAGCCAAGATTCAGGACAGGCCTTCTTC. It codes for CASSQDSGQAFF.